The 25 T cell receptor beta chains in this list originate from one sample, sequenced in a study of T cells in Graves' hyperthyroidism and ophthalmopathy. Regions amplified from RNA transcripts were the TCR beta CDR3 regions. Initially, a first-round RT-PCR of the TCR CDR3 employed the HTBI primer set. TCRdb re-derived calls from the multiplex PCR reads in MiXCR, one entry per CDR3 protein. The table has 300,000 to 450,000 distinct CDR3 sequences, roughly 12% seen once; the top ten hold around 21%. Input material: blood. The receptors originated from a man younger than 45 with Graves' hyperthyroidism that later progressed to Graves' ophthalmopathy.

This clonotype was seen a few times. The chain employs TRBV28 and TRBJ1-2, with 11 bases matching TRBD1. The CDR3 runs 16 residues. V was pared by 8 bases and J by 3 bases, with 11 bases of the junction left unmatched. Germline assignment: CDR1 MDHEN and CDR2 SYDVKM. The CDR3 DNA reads TGTGCCAGCCTCTGGACAGGGGGCAGCGGAGACTATGGCTACACCTTC. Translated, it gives CASLWTGGSGDYGYTF.

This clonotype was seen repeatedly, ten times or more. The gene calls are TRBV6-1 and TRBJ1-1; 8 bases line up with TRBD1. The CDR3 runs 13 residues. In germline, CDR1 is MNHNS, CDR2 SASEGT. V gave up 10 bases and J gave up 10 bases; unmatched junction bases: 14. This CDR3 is CATGATGVGGAFF. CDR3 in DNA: TGTGCCACCGGGGCGACAGGGGTCGGGGGAGCTTTCTTT.

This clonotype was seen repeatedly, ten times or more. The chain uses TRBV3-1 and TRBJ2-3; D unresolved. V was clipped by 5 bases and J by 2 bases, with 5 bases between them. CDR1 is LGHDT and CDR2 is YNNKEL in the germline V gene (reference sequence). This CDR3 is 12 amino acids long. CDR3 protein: CASSSFTDTQYF. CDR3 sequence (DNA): TGTGCCAGCAGCTCTTTCACAGATACGCAGTATTTT.

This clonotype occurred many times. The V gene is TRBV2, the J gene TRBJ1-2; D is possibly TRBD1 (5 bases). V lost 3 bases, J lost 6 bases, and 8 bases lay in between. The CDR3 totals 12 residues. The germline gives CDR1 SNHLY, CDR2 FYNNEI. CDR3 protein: CASSEGGHGYTF. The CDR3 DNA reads TGTGCCAGCAGTGAGGGGGGTCATGGCTACACCTTC.

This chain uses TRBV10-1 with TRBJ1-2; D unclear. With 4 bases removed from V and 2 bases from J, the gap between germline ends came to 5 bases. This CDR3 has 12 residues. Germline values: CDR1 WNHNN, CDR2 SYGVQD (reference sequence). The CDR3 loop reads CASSVRNYGYTF. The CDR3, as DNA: TGCGCCAGCAGTGTACGGAACTATGGCTACACCTTC.

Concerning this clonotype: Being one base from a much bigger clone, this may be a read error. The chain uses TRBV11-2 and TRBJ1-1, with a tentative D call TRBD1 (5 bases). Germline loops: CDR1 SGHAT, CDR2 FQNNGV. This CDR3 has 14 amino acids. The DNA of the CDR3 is TGTGCCAGCAGCTTAGGGGACGTGAACACTGACGCTTTCTTT. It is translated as CASSLGDVNTDAFF.

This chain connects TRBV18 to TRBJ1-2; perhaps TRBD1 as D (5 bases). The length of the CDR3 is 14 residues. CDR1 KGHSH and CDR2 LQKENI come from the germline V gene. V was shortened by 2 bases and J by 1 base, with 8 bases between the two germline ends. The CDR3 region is CASSPVDSNYGYTF. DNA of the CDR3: TGTGCCAGCTCACCAGTAGACAGTAACTATGGCTACACCTTC.

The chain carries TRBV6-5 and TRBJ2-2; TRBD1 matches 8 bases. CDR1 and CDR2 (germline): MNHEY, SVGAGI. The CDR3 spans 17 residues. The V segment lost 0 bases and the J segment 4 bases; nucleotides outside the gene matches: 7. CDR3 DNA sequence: TGTGCCAGCAGTTACTCTATCAGGGGGCCGGGCACCGGGGAGCTGTTTTTT. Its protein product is CASSYSIRGPGTGELFF.

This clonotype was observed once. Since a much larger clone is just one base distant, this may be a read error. The DNA of the CDR3 is TGTGCCGCCAGTGAATCTCAGGGAGGCGATCAGCCCCAGCATTTT. Translated: CAASESQGGDQPQHF. This chain links TRBV24-1 with TRBJ1-5, with a tentative D call TRBD1 (5 bases). The CDR3 runs 15 residues. Germline V gene lookup returns CDR1 KGHDR and CDR2 SFDVKD.

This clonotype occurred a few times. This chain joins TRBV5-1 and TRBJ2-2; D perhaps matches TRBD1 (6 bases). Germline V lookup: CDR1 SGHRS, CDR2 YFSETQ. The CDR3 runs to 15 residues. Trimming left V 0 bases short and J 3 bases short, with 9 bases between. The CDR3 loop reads CASSLGQVDTGELFF. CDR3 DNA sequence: TGCGCCAGCAGCTTGGGACAGGTGGACACCGGGGAGCTGTTTTTT.

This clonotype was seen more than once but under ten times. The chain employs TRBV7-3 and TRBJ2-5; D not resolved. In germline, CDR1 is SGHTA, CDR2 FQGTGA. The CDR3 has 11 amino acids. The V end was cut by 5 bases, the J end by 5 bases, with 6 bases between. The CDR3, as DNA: TGTGCCAGCAGCCGTAAGGAGACCCAGTACTTC. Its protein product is CASSRKETQYF.

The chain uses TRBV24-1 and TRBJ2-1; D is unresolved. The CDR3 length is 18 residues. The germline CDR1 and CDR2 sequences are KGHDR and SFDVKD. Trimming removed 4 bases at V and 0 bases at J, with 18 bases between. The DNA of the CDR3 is TGTGCCACCAGTGACCCTGTTGGTCCGAGGAGCTCCTACAATGAGCAGTTCTTC. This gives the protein CATSDPVGPRSSYNEQFF.

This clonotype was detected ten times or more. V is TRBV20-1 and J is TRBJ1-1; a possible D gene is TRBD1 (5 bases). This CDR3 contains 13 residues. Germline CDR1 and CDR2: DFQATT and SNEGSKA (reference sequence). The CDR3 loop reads CGTSGTINTEAFF. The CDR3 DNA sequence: TGCGGTACCTCCGGGACCATTAACACTGAAGCTTTCTTT.

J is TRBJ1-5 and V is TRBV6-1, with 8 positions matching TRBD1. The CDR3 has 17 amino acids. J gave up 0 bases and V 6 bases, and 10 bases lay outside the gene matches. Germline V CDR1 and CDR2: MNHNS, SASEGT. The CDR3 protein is CASSHYSTGDSNQPQHF. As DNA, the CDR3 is TGTGCCAGCAGCCATTATTCGACAGGGGATAGCAATCAGCCCCAGCATTTT.

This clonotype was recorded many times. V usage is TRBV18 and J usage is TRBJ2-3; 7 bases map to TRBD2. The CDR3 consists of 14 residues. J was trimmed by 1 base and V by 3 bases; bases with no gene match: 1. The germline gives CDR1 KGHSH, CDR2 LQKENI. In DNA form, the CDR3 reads TGTGCCAGCTCACCGGGGGGGGGCACAGATACGCAGTATTTT. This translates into CASSPGGGTDTQYF.

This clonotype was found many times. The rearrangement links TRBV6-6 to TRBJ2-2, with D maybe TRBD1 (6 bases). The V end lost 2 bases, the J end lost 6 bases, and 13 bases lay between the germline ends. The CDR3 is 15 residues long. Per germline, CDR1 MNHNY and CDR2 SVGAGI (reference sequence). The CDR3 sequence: CASSYRDMVAGELFF. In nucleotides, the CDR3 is TGTGCCAGCAGTTACAGGGACATGGTGGCCGGGGAGCTGTTTTTT.

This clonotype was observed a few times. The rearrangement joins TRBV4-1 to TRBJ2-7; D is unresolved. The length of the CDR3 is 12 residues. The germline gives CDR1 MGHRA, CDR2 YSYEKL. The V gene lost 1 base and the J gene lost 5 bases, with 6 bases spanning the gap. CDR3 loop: CASSQVRDEQYF. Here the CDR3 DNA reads TGCGCCAGCAGCCAAGTTCGCGACGAGCAGTACTTC.

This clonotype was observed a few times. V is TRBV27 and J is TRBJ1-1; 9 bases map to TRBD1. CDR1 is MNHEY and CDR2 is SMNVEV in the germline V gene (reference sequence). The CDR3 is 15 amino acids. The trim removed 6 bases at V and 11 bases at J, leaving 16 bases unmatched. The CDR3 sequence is CASSLRLTGTGSAFF. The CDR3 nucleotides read TGTGCCAGCAGCCTCCGGCTAACGGGGACAGGGTCGGCTTTCTTT.

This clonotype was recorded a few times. For the CDR3, the DNA is TGTGCCAGCAGTCTTGACAGACAACTAGCCAAAAACATTCAGTACTTC. Its protein product is CASSLDRQLAKNIQYF. The rearrangement joins TRBV2 to TRBJ2-4, with a possible D match to TRBD1 (5 bases). CDR3 length: 16 amino acids. In germline, CDR1 is SNHLY, CDR2 FYNNEI. The V end was cut by 5 bases, the J end by 0 bases, with 14 bases between.

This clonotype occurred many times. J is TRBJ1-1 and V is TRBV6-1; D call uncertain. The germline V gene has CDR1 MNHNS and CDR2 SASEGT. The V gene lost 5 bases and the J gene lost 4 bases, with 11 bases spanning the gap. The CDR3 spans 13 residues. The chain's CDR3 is CASSSHDGTEAFF. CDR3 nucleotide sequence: TGTGCCAGCAGTTCCCACGATGGCACTGAAGCTTTCTTT.

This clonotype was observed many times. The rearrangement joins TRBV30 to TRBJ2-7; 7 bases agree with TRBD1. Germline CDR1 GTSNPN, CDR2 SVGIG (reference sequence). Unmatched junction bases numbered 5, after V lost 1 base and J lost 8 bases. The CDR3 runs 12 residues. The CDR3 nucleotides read TGTGCCTGGAGTGACAGGGGCTTTCAGCAGTACTTC. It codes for CAWSDRGFQQYF.

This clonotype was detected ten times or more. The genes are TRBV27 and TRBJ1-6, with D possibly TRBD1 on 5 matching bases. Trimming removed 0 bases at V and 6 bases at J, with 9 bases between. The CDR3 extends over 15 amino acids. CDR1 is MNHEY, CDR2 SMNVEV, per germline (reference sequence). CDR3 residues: CASSLSSGTNSPLHF. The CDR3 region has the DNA TGTGCCAGCAGTTTATCGTCCGGGACTAATTCACCCCTCCACTTT.

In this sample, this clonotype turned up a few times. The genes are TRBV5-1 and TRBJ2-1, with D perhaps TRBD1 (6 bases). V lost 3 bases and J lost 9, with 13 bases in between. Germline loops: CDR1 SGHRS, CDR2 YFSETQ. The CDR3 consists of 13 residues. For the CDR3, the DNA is TGCGCCAGCAGCTCACAGGGCCTCACTGAGCAGTTCTTC. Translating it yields CASSSQGLTEQFF.

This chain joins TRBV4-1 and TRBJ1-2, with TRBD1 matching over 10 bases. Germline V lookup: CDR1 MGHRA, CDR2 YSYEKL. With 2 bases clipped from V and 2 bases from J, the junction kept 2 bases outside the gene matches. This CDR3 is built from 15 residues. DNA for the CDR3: TGCGCCAGCAGCCAACGGACAGGGGGGAACTATGGCTACACCTTC. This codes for CASSQRTGGNYGYTF.

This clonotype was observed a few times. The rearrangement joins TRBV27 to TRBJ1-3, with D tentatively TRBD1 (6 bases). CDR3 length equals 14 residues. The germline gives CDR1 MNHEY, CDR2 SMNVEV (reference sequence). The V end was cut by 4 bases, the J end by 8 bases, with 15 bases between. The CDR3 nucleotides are TGTGCCAGCAGTTCATTGGGGGCCGTGGACACCATATATTTT. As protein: CASSSLGAVDTIYF.